This TCR beta chain was sequenced in a study of cytomegalovirus exposure and HLA in healthy donors (dated by TCRdb to the late 2010s). Background for the entire study: A later analysis indicated that the roughly 130 validation repertoires were generated on the platform also employed for the approximately 700 repertoires of the first cohort. The study aimed to test whether signatures of past pathogen exposure could be identified by cataloging public T cell receptors. Besides the first cohort of roughly 640 subjects, a separate validation cohort made up of over 100 different subjects was used. To predict cytomegalovirus infection status, the study combined high-throughput TCR immunosequencing, statistical association of individual TCRs with disease status, and machine learning.

The donors were included in the validation cohort of around 120 subjects, a group kept apart from the roughly 670-subject first cohort. What the work shows at the level of the full study, not this receptor alone: In vitro tests confirmed that a few of the cytomegalovirus-associated TCR beta chains recognize cytomegalovirus antigens. Of the cluster scores, 94% were above 0 in a later analysis, which found that TCRs clustered in the first cohort also tended to co-occur in the 95 to 150 validation repertoires. The classifier was reported to diagnose cytomegalovirus status with high specificity and sensitivity in both the original and validation cohorts. While some public TCRs were present in many individuals, most TCR sequences turned up only very rarely across donors. The study gave a list of around 170 TCR beta chains associated with cytomegalovirus. A later analysis lacked HLA typing for the validation cohort, so it scored co-occurrence in that cohort across all 120 repertoires. According to the authors, the approach could potentially be generalized to other disease states and immunological phenotypes.

As for this clone: This receptor's antigen is unknown. Nothing much larger sits one base from this clone, and base qualities are not available.

Libraries were made using the immunoSEQ multiplex PCR assay. Per the original workflow: A statistical classification framework was built to diagnose cytomegalovirus status from the catalog of TCR beta chain sequences. This is the immuneACCESS table as TCRdb keeps it, with only in-frame sequences that have V and J called. A part of the clones is gone; compared with another copy, unresolved V genes explain less than half, and the rest is unexplained. From that table come the V and J calls and clone size; the DNA was used to work out D and trimming. Present in this sample are some 100,000 clones, roughly nine tenths of which were seen just once. The ten largest make up 4.4% of the sample. CDR1 LNHDA and CDR2 SQIVND were looked up in the germline V gene (reference sequence). V lost 5 bases and J lost 1 base; the stretch between them is 9 bases long. Reading from cysteine to phenylalanine, the CDR3 counts 13 amino acids. The kept DNA is CDR3 alone, 39 bases in frame from the first base.

The sequence joins TRBV19 to TRBJ2-7, with no D gene named confidently. This receptor was taken from a young man in good health and CMV-seropositive. The sequencing input was PBMCs. The nucleotide sequence reads as follows: TGTGCCAGTAGTTTCGCTCAGTCCTACGAGCAGTACTTC. Its protein reads: CASSFAQSYEQYF.